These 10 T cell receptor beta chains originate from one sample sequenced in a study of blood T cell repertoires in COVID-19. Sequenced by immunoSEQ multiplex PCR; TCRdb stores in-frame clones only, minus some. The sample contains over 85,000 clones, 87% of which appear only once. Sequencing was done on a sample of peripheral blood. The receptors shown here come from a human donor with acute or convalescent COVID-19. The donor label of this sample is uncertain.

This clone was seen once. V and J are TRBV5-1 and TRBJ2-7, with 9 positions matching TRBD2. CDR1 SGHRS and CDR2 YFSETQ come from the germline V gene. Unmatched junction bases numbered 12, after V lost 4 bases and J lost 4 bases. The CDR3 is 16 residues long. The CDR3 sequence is CASSRGDSGGWYEQYF. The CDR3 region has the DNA TGCGCCAGCAGCCGCGGGGATAGCGGGGGCTGGTACGAGCAGTACTTC.

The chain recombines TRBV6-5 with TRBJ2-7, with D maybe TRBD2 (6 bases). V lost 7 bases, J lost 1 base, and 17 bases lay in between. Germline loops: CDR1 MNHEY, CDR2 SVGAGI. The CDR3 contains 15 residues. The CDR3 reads CASKPTGTSSYEQYF. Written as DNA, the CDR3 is TGTGCCAGCAAACCGACCGGGACTTCATCCTACGAGCAGTACTTC.

Here the CDR3 reads CASSSYGETQYF. CDR3 sequence (DNA): TGTGCCAGCAGTAGCTACGGGGAGACCCAGTACTTC. This chain connects TRBV6-5 to TRBJ2-5; D call uncertain. Germline V CDR1 and CDR2: MNHEY, SVGAGI. This CDR3 has 12 residues. V lost 5 bases and J 5 bases, leaving 9 bases between the germline ends.

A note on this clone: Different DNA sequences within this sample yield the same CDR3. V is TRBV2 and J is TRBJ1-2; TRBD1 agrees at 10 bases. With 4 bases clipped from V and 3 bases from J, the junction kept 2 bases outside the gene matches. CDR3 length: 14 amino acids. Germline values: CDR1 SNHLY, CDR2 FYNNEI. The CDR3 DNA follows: TGTGCCAGCAGTGGACAGGGGGCAGACTATGGCTACACCTTC. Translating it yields CASSGQGADYGYTF.

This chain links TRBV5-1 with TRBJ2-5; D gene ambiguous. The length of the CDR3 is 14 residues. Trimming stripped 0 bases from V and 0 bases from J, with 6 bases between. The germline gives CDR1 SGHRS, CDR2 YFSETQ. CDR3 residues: CASSLGYNQETQYF. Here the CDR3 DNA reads TGCGCCAGCAGCTTGGGGTACAACCAAGAGACCCAGTACTTC.

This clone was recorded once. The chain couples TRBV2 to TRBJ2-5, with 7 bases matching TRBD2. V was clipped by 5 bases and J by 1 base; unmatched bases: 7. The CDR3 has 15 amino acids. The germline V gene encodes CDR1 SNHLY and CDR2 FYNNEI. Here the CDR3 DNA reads TGTGCCAGCAGTCCCCCCGGCGGGGGCCAAGAGACCCAGTACTTC. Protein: CASSPPGGGQETQYF.

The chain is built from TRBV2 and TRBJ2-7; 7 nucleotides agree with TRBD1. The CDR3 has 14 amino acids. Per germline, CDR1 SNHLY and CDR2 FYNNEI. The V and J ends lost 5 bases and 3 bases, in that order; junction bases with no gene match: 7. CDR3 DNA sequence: TGTGCCAGCAGTAATCGACAGGGTTTCTACGAGCAGTACTTC. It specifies CASSNRQGFYEQYF.

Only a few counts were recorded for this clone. The CDR3 protein is CASSNPGLGSADYEQYF. Here the CDR3 DNA reads TGTGCCAGCAGCAACCCAGGACTGGGCAGCGCGGACTACGAGCAGTACTTC. The chain recombines TRBV21-1 with TRBJ2-7; the DNA was not used to check the table's D call, TRBD2. TRBV21-1 is shown as a pseudogene. CDR3 length: 17 amino acids.

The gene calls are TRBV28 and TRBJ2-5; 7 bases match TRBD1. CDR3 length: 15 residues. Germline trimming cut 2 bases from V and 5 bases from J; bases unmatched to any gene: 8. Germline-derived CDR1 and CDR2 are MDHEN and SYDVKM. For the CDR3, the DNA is TGTGCCAGCAGTTTACCGGACAGGAGAGGCGAGACCCAGTACTTC. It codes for CASSLPDRRGETQYF.

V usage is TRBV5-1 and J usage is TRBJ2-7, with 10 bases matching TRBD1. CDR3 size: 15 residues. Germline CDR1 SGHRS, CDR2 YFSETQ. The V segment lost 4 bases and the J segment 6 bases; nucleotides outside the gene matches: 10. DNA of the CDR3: TGCGCCAGCAGCCGTTCCGGGACAGGGGAGAGCGAGCAGTACTTC. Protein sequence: CASSRSGTGESEQYF. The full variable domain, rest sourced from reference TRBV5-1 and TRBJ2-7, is KAGVTQTPRYLIKTRGQQVTLSCSPISGHRSVSWYQQTPGQGLQFLFEYFSETQRNKGNFPGRFSGRQFSNSRSEMNVSTLELGDSALYLCASSRSGTGESEQYFGPGTRLTVT.